This T cell receptor beta chain was documented in a study of OX40 agonist ivuxolimab in advanced cancers. TCRdb's copy holds only in-frame clones and misses some; the assay was immunoSEQ multiplex PCR. The data hold 95,000 to 150,000 clones, with approximately 92% observed a single time. The receptor was derived from an adult with an advanced solid tumor such as melanoma, head and neck, liver or kidney cancer. This specimen was CD4+ or CD8+ T cells sorted from blood, taken in a trial of the OX40 agonist ivuxolimab.

CDR3 residues: CASASGVHSGNTIYF. DNA of the CDR3: TGTGCCAGCGCCTCGGGGGTGCACTCTGGAAACACCATATATTTT. V usage is TRBV5-5 and J usage is TRBJ1-3; D is possibly TRBD1 (5 bases). Germline CDR1 SGHKS, CDR2 YYEKEE (reference sequence). The V end lost 7 bases, the J end lost 0 bases, and 14 bases lay between the germline ends. The CDR3 extends over 15 amino acids.